What follows are 14 T cell receptor beta chains derived from one specimen sequenced in a study of blood T cell repertoires in COVID-19 (dated by TCRdb to 2018 to 2021). The method behind the library was the immunoSEQ multiplex PCR assay. TCRdb provides this immuneACCESS table in a form limited to in-frame rearrangements. Some clones are lacking; in checked studies, under half of them reflect an unresolved V gene, and why the rest are absent is not known. The sample table lists about 210,000 clones, around four fifths of them with a count of one. About 11% of the sample is in the top ten clones. The source material was peripheral blood. These receptor sequences come from a woman of 80 years or more with COVID-19, enrolled during active disease.

The chain combines TRBV5-1 with TRBJ2-3, with D possibly being TRBD2 (6 bases). The V and J ends lost 0 bases and 1 base respectively, with 6 bases between them. Germline values: CDR1 SGHRS, CDR2 YFSETQ. The length of the CDR3 is 14 residues. The CDR3 nucleotides are TGCGCCAGCAGCTTGGAGCGGGGCACAGATACGCAGTATTTT. Translation: CASSLERGTDTQYF.

This clone came up once. V gene TRBV18 combines with J gene TRBJ1-1, with D possibly being TRBD1 (5 bases). The germline V gene encodes CDR1 KGHSH and CDR2 LQKENI. V was clipped by 6 bases and J by 4 bases, with 9 bases between them. This CDR3 comprises 12 residues. CDR3 DNA: TGTGCCAGCTCCCAGGGTGCCACTGAAGCTTTCTTT. It translates to CASSQGATEAFF. The complete variable domain, with remaining parts taken from reference TRBV18 and TRBJ1-1, reads NAGVMQNPRHLVRRRGQEARLRCSPMKGHSHVYWYRQLPEEGLKFMVYLQKENIIDESGMPKERFSAEFPKEGPSILRIQQVVRGDSAAYFCASSQGATEAFFGQGTRLTVV.

The chain uses TRBV7-2 and TRBJ1-3; tentative D call: TRBD1 (5 bases). This CDR3 has 18 residues. Germline V gene lookup returns CDR1 SGHTA and CDR2 FQGNSA. Trimming pared 5 bases from V and 0 bases from J, leaving 20 bases between. The CDR3 sequence is CASSPRGTGSLSGNTIYF. Written as DNA, the CDR3 is TGTGCCAGCAGCCCACGGGGGACGGGGAGCCTCTCTGGAAACACCATATATTTT.

This clone was seen a few times. The chain joins TRBV19 to TRBJ1-2; 7 nucleotides line up with TRBD1. The CDR3 is 15 amino acids. V dropped 5 bases and J dropped 2; count of bases not matched to a gene: 8. Germline assignment: CDR1 LNHDA and CDR2 SQIVND (reference sequence). The chain's CDR3 is CASSPTGTANYGYTF. The CDR3 nucleotides are TGTGCCAGTAGTCCTACCGGGACAGCCAACTATGGCTACACCTTC.

V and J are TRBV3-1 (or the pseudogene TRBV3-2) and TRBJ1-1; perhaps TRBD1 as D (5 bases). Trimming cost V 4 bases and J 4 bases, with 19 bases left between them. The CDR3 is 16 amino acids. CDR1 LGHDT and CDR2 YNNKEL come from the germline V gene (reference sequence). The CDR3 DNA is TGTGCCAGCAGCCCCTACTCGGGGGTAATAGGCACTGAAGCTTTCTTT. Its translation is CASSPYSGVIGTEAFF.

The chain combines TRBV27 with TRBJ2-5; 8 bases map to TRBD1. The CDR3 consists of 15 residues. With V trimmed by 3 bases and J by 2 bases, 5 bases remained unmatched. The germline gives CDR1 MNHEY, CDR2 SMNVEV (reference sequence). The CDR3 sequence: CASSFTQGDQETQYF. The CDR3 DNA is TGTGCCAGCAGTTTCACACAGGGGGATCAAGAGACCCAGTACTTC.

The V and J genes are TRBV9 and TRBJ2-3; 10 bases line up with TRBD1. The V gene's germline CDR1 is SGDLS and CDR2 YYNGEE. V dropped 4 bases and J dropped 6; count of bases not matched to a gene: 8. This CDR3 has 15 residues. The DNA of the CDR3 is TGTGCCAGCAGCCCACGGACAGGGGGGCTCGATACGCAGTATTTT. Amino acids: CASSPRTGGLDTQYF.

V usage is TRBV13 and J usage is TRBJ2-3, with 8 bases fitting TRBD1. CDR1 is PRHDT and CDR2 is FYEKMQ in the germline V gene (reference sequence). V was pared by 5 bases and J by 2 bases, with 9 bases of the junction left unmatched. CDR3 length: 16 amino acids. CDR3 loop: CASSDRQGLFTDTQYF. Here the CDR3 DNA reads TGTGCCAGCAGCGACCGACAGGGGTTATTCACAGATACGCAGTATTTT.

The chain combines TRBV18 with TRBJ2-7, with D possibly being TRBD1 (5 bases). CDR3 length: 16 amino acids. The germline V and J ends were trimmed by 4 bases and 0 bases, with 16 bases remaining between them. The germline V gene encodes CDR1 KGHSH and CDR2 LQKENI. The CDR3 DNA is TGTGCCAGCTCACAGTTCCCGGCGGACATCTCCTACGAGCAGTACTTC. Its translation: CASSQFPADISYEQYF.

This clone came up a few times. The chain is built from TRBV4-2 and TRBJ1-1, with 11 bases identical to TRBD1. The CDR3 consists of 18 residues. J lost 6 bases, V lost 0 bases, and 12 bases had no gene match. Per the germline V gene, CDR1 is LGHNA and CDR2 is YNFKEQ. CDR3 in DNA: TGTGCCAGCAGCCAAGAGCTCGCGGGACAGGGGGGAACTTCTGAAGCTTTCTTT. Its protein product is CASSQELAGQGGTSEAFF.

This chain links TRBV4-2 with TRBJ2-3; 8 bases line up with TRBD2. Germline CDR1 reads LGHNA; CDR2 reads YNFKEQ. Trimming took 4 bases from V and 6 from J; bases not matched to a gene: 9. The CDR3 is 15 amino acids. DNA of the CDR3: TGTGCCAGCAGCCCCTATAGCGGGACTGCTGATACGCAGTATTTT. Its protein product is CASSPYSGTADTQYF.

V usage is TRBV19 and J usage is TRBJ2-7; no firm D call. The CDR3 covers 14 residues. Germline loops: CDR1 LNHDA, CDR2 SQIVND (reference sequence). With 7 bases removed from V and 0 bases from J, the gap between germline ends came to 13 bases. As DNA, the CDR3 is TGTGCCAGTACCGCCTCGACAAGCTCCTACGAGCAGTACTTC. This encodes CASTASTSSYEQYF.

This rearrangement joins TRBV6-4 to TRBJ2-7, with 14 bases aligning to TRBD2. Germline lookup yields CDR1 MRHNA and CDR2 SNTAGT. J was trimmed by 3 bases and V by 3 bases; bases with no gene match: 7. The CDR3 totals 17 residues. The chain's CDR3 is CASSERWTSGGYYEQYV. CDR3 in DNA: TGTGCCAGCAGTGAAAGGTGGACTAGCGGGGGGTACTACGAGCAGTACGTC.

V and J are TRBV28 and TRBJ1-5; 9 nucleotides line up with TRBD1. V gave up 6 bases and J gave up 6 bases; unmatched junction bases: 6. The germline CDR1 and CDR2 sequences are MDHEN and SYDVKM. This CDR3 is 14 amino acids long. The CDR3 bases are TGTGCCAGCAGCCGGACAGGGGACGGTCAGCCCCAGCATTTT. This sequence encodes CASSRTGDGQPQHF.